The clone carrying this T cell receptor beta chain was counted only a few times. Its antigen is unknown. The assay was immunoSEQ multiplex PCR, and TCRdb's table has in-frame clones only and misses some. The sample consists of some 130,000 clones, around 90% of them appearing once. The record originates from a study of T cell responses to AZD1222 COVID-19 vaccine. Findings and caveats of the study: Within unmutated variant regions lay the reported targets of nearly half of spike-specific TCRs.

CDR1 and CDR2 (germline): SGHVS, FQNEAQ. Deletions cut 4 bases from V and 0 bases from J, with 12 bases between. The CDR3 length is 15 residues. This material consisted of peripheral blood, taken on day 0 of AZD1222 vaccination. The sequence was obtained from an adult in good health. The chain is built from TRBV7-8 and TRBJ1-1; D perhaps matches TRBD1 (5 bases). For the CDR3, the DNA is TGTGCCAGCAGCTCAACACAGGACTTGAACACTGAAGCTTTCTTT. It encodes CASSSTQDLNTEAFF.